The source of this T cell receptor beta chain is a study of blood T cells in healthy people across ages. Then a second PCR, running roughly 7 to 11 cycles, was carried out with a sample-barcoded 5' primer and a J-beta primer mix. TCRdb passed the 5' RACE reads through MiXCR, listing each CDR3 protein once. The table has around 1,500,000 distinct CDR3 sequences, 42% seen once; the top ten hold less than 8%. The length of the CDR3 is 14 residues. V lost 6 bases, J lost 4 bases, and 16 bases lay in between. Germline V lookup: CDR1 SGHDT, CDR2 YYEEEE. The receptor was derived from a woman aged 18 to 35 in good health. What was sequenced was blood. The V call is TRBV5-6, the J call TRBJ2-5, with unresolved D. Here the CDR3 reads CASNFGSKGETQYF. The CDR3 DNA follows: TGTGCCAGCAACTTCGGGTCTAAAGGAGAGACCCAGTACTTC. The variable domain in full, with the rest retrieved from reference TRBV5-6 and TRBJ2-5, is DAGVTQSPTHLIKTRGQQVTLRCSPKSGHDTVSWYQQALGQGPQFIFQYYEEEERQRGNFPDRFSGHQFPNYSSELNVNALLLGDSALYLCASNFGSKGETQYFGPGTRLLVL.